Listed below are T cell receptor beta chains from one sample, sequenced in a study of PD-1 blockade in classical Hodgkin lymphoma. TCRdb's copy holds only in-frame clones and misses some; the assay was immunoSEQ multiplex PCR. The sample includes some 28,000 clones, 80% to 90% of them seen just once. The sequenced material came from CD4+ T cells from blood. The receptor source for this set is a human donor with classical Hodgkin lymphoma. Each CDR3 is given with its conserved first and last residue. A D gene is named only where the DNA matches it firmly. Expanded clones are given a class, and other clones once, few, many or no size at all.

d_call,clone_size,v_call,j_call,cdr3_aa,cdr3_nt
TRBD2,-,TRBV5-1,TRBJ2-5,CASSLGLAGQETQYF,TGCGCCAGCAGCTTGGGGCTAGCGGGGCAAGAGACCCAGTACTTC
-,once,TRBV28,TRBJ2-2,CASSPTGGELFF,TGTGCCAGCAGCCCGACCGGCGGGGAGCTGTTTTTT
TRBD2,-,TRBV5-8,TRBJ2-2,CASSPGLAGTTGELFF,TGTGCCAGCAGCCCGGGACTAGCGGGAACAACCGGGGAGCTGTTTTTT
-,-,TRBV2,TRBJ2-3,CASSEGDWSDTQYF,TGTGCCAGCAGTGAAGGGGATTGGTCCGATACGCAGTATTTT
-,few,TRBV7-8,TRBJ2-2,CASSLDLSSGELFF,TGTGCCAGCAGCTTAGATCTTAGCTCCGGGGAGCTGTTTTTT
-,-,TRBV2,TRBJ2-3,CASSDGGLFSTDTQYF,TGTGCCAGCAGTGATGGGGGGCTCTTTAGCACAGATACGCAGTATTTT
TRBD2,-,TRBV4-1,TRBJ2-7,CASSHAISSGSSYEQYF,TGCGCCAGCAGCCACGCAATCTCTAGCGGGAGCTCCTACGAGCAGTACTTC
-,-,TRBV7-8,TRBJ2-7,CASSLGTTGYYEQYF,TGTGCCAGCAGCTTAGGGACCACAGGCTACTACGAGCAGTACTTC
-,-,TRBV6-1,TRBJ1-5,CASSENNNQPQHF,TGTGCCAGCAGTGAAAACAACAATCAGCCCCAGCATTTT
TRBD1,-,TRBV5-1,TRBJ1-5,CASSLSGDRDQPQHF,TGCGCCAGCAGCTTGAGCGGGGACAGGGATCAGCCCCAGCATTTT
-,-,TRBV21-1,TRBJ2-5,CASSKGRTSGRAGETQYF,TGTGCCAGCAGCAAAGGCAGGACTAGCGGGAGGGCCGGGGAGACCCAGTACTTC
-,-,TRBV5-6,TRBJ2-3,CASSLPGVTDTQYF,TGTGCCAGCAGCTTGCCGGGAGTCACAGATACGCAGTATTTT
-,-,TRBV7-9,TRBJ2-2,CASSFSAGSFPGELFF,TGTGCCAGCAGCTTTTCGGCAGGGTCCTTCCCCGGGGAGCTGTTTTTT
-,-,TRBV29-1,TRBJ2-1,CSVAGVYEQFF,TGCAGCGTCGCAGGCGTATATGAGCAGTTCTTC
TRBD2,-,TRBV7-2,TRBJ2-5,CASSRGLAGGTQYF,TGTGCCAGCAGCCGAGGACTAGCGGGGGGGACCCAGTACTTC
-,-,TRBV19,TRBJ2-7,CASSIDSSLVYEQYF,TGTGCCAGTAGTATAGATTCTAGTTTGGTCTACGAGCAGTACTTC
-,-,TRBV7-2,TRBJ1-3,CASSQRVVSGNTIYF,TGTGCCAGCAGCCAGAGAGTGGTCTCTGGAAACACCATATATTTT
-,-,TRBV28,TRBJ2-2,CASSAGSTGELFF,TGTGCCAGCAGTGCTGGATCCACCGGGGAGCTGTTTTTT
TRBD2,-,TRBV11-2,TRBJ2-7,CASSLGLAGLSYEQYF,TGTGCCAGCAGCCTCGGACTAGCGGGTCTGTCCTACGAGCAGTACTTC
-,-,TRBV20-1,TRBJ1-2,CSARVRGGYTF,TGCAGTGCTAGAGTCAGGGGTGGCTACACCTTC
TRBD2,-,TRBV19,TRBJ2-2,CASSTPTREGAGELFF,TGTGCCAGTAGTACCCCTACGCGGGAGGGAGCCGGGGAGCTGTTTTTT
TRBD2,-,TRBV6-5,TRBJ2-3,CASSGLAGGTDTQYF,TGTGCCAGCAGTGGACTAGCGGGTGGCACAGATACGCAGTATTTT